This T cell receptor (beta chain) was sequenced for a study of OX40 agonist ivuxolimab in advanced cancers. The study's findings and limits: Some nonresponders also had low normalized T-cell clonal expansion. At doses 0.1 to 3.0 mg/kg, CD4+ and CD8+ clones expanded.

Clones were sequenced by immunoSEQ multiplex PCR, and TCRdb holds only the in-frame ones, with some missing. The sample holds tens of thousands of clones; around 80% are singletons and the top ten take about 5%. Germline CDR1 is LNHDA and CDR2 is SQIVND (reference sequence). The CDR3 runs 12 residues. The ends were cut back, 3 bases at V and 1 base at J, with 3 bases in the middle. As regards this clone: Antigen specificity is unknown.

The chain links TRBV19 to TRBJ1-2; D unclear. The clonotype comes from an adult with an advanced solid tumor such as melanoma, head and neck, liver or kidney cancer. The source material was CD4+ or CD8+ T cells sorted from blood, sampled in a trial of the OX40 agonist ivuxolimab. In DNA, the CDR3 is TGTGCCAGTAGTATCCTTAACTATGGCTACACCTTC. Protein product: CASSILNYGYTF.